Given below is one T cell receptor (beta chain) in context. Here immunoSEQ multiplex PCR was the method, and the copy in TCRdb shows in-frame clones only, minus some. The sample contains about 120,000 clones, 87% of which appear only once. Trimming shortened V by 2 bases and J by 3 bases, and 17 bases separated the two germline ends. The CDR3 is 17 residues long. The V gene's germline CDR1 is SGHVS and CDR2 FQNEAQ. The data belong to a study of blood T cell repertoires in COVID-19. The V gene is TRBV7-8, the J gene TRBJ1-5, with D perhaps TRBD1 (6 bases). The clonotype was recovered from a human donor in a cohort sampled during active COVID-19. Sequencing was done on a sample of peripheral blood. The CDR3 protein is CASSLNVREGDNQPQHF. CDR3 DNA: TGTGCCAGCAGCTTAAATGTGAGGGAGGGGGACAATCAGCCCCAGCATTTT.